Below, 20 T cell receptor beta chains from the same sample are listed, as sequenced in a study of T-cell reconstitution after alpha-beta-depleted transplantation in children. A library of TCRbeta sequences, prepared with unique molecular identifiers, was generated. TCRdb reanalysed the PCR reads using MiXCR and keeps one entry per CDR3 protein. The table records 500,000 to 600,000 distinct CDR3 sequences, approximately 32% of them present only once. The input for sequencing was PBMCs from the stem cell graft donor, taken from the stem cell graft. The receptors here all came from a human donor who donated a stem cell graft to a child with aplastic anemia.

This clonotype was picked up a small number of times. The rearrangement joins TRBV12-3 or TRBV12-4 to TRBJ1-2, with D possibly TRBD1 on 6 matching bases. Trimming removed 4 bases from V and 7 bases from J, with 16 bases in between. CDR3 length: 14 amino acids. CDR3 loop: CASSSIRGFGGYTF. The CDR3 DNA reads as TGTGCCAGCAGTTCCATCAGGGGATTCGGTGGCTACACCTTC.

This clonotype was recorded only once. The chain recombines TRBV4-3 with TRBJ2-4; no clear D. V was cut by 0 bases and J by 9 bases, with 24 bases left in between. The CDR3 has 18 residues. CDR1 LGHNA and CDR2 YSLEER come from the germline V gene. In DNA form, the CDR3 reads TGCGCCAGCAGCCAAGATTCCCCCCCCCTTTGGTCTCCTGGCATTCAGTACTTC. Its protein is CASSQDSPPLWSPGIQYF.

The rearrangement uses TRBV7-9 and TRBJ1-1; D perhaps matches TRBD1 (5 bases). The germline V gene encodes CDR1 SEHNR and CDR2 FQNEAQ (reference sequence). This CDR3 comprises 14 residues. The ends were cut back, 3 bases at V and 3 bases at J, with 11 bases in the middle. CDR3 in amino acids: CASSFSGWDTEAFF. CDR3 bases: TGTGCCAGCAGCTTTTCAGGGTGGGACACTGAAGCTTTCTTT.

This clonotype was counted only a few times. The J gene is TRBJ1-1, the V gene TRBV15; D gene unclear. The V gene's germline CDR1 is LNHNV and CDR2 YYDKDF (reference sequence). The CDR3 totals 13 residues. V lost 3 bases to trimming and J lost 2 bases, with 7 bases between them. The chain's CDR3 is CATSRLSNTEAFF. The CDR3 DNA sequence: TGTGCCACCAGCAGGTTGTCCAACACTGAAGCTTTCTTT.

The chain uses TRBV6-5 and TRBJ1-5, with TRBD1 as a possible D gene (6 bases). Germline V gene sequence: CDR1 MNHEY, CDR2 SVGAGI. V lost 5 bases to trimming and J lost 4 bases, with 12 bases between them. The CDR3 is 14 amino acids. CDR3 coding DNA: TGTGCCAGCAGTCTACAGGGTTTTAATCAGCCCCAGCATTTT. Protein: CASSLQGFNQPQHF.

CDR3 in DNA: TGTGCCAGCTCACCATTAAAGAGCTCCTACAATGAGCAGTTCTTC. Amino acid sequence: CASSPLKSSYNEQFF. This chain links TRBV18 with TRBJ2-1, with D uncertain. This CDR3 has 15 amino acids. V was pared by 2 bases and J by 0 bases, with 8 bases between. Per the germline V gene, CDR1 is KGHSH and CDR2 is LQKENI.

The CDR3 protein is CASSLAPLDGEQFF. The CDR3 DNA reads as TGTGCCAGCAGCTTAGCTCCCCTAGACGGTGAGCAGTTCTTC. The chain combines TRBV7-2 with TRBJ2-1; D ambiguous. Trimming took 0 bases from V and 9 from J, leaving 12 bases between them. Germline loops: CDR1 SGHTA, CDR2 FQGNSA. The CDR3 covers 14 residues.

The CDR3: CASRGRVTEAFF. CDR3 in DNA: TGTGCCAGCCGCGGTAGAGTCACTGAAGCTTTCTTT. This chain connects TRBV12-3 or TRBV12-4 to TRBJ1-1; D is unclear. This CDR3 is built from 12 residues. V was shortened by 8 bases and J by 4 bases, with 11 bases between the two germline ends.

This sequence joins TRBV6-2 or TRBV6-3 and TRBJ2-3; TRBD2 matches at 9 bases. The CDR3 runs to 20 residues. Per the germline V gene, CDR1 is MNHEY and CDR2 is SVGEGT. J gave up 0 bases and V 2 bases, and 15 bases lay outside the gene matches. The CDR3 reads CASSYPTWASGAASTDTQYF. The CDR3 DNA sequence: TGTGCCAGCAGTTACCCGACGTGGGCTAGCGGGGCCGCTAGCACAGATACGCAGTATTTT.

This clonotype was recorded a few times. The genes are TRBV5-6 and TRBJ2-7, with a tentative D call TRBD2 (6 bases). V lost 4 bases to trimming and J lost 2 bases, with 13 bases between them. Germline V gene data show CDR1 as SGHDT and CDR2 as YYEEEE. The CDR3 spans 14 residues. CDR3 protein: CASSPLEGAYEQYF. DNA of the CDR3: TGTGCCAGCAGCCCCTTGGAGGGAGCCTACGAGCAGTACTTC. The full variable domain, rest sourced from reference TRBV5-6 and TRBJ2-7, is DAGVTQSPTHLIKTRGQQVTLRCSPKSGHDTVSWYQQALGQGPQFIFQYYEEEERQRGNFPDRFSGHQFPNYSSELNVNALLLGDSALYLCASSPLEGAYEQYFGPGTRLTVT.

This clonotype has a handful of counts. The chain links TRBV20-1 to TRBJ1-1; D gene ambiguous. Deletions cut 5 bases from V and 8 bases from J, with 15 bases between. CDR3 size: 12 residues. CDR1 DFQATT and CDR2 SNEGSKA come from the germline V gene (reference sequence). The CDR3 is CSADRRGLEAFF. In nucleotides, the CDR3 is TGCAGTGCTGATCGTAGAGGTCTCGAAGCTTTCTTT.

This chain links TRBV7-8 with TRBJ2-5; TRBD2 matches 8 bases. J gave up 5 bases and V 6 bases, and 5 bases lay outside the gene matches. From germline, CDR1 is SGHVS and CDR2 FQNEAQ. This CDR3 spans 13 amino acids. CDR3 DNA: TGTGCCAGCAGAATAGCGGGAACCGAGACCCAGTACTTC. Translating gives CASRIAGTETQYF.

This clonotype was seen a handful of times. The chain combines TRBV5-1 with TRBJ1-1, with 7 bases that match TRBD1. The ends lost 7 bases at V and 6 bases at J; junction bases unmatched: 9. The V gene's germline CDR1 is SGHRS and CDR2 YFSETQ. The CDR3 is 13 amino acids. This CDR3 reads CASSNRGESEAFF. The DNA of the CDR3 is TGCGCCAGCTCAAACAGGGGAGAATCTGAAGCTTTCTTT.

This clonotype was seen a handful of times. CDR3 bases: TGTGCCAGCAGCGTTGTTGAGGTTAGCTGGGACTCCTACAATGAGCAGTTCTTC. Its protein product is CASSVVEVSWDSYNEQFF. This chain joins TRBV9 and TRBJ2-1; D call uncertain. The CDR3 loop spans 18 amino acids. Trimming took off 2 bases at V and 0 bases at J, with 18 bases between the two ends. The V gene's germline CDR1 is SGDLS and CDR2 YYNGEE.

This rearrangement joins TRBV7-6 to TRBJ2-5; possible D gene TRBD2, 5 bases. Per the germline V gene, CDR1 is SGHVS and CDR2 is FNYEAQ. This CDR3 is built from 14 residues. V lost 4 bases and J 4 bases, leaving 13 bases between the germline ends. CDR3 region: CASSWVGARETQYF. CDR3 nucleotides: TGTGCCAGCAGCTGGGTGGGAGCACGAGAGACCCAGTACTTC.

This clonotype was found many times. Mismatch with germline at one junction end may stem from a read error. The CDR3 loop reads CASSLTLNTEAFF. For the CDR3, the DNA is TGTGCCAGCAGTTTGACATTGAACACTGAAGCTTTCTTT. This sequence joins TRBV5-1 and TRBJ1-1; D gene ambiguous. Germline loops: CDR1 SGHRS, CDR2 YFSETQ. The CDR3 loop spans 13 amino acids. Variable domain in full (rest from reference TRBV5-1 and TRBJ1-1): KAGVTQTPRYLIKTRGQQVTLSCSPISGHRSVSWYQQTPGQGLQFLFEYFSETQRNKGNFPGRFSGRQFSNSRSEMNVSTLELGDSALYLCASSLTLNTEAFFGQGTRLTVV.

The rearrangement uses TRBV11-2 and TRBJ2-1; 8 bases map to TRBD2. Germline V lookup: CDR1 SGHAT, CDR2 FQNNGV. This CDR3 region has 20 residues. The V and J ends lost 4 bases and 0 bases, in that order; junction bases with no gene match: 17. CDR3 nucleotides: TGTGCCAGCAGCTCCCAACTCGGACTAGCACCGTCTCTCTCCTACAATGAGCAGTTCTTC. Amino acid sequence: CASSSQLGLAPSLSYNEQFF. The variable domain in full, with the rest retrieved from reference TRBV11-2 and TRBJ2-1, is EAGVAQSPRYKIIEKRQSVAFWCNPISGHATLYWYQQILGQGPKLLIQFQNNGVVDDSQLPKDRFSAERLKGVDSTLKIQPAKLEDSAVYLCASSSQLGLAPSLSYNEQFFGPGTRLTVL.

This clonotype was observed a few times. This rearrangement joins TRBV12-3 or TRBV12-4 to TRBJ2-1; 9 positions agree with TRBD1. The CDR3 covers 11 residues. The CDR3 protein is CATTGGNEQFF. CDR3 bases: TGTGCGACGACAGGGGGCAATGAGCAGTTCTTC.

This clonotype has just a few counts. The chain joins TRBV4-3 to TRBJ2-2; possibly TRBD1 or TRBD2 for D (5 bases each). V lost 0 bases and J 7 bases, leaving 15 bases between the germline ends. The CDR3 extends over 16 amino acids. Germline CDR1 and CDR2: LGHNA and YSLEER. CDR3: CASSQETGRGIGELFF. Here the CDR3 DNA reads TGCGCCAGCAGCCAAGAAACGGGACGTGGGATCGGGGAGCTGTTTTTT.

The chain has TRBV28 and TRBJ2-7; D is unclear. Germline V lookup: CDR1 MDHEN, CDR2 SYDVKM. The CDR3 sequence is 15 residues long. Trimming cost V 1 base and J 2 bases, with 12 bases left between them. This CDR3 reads CASSLSSSRAYEQYF. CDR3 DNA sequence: TGTGCCAGCAGTTTATCAAGCAGTCGTGCCTACGAGCAGTACTTC.